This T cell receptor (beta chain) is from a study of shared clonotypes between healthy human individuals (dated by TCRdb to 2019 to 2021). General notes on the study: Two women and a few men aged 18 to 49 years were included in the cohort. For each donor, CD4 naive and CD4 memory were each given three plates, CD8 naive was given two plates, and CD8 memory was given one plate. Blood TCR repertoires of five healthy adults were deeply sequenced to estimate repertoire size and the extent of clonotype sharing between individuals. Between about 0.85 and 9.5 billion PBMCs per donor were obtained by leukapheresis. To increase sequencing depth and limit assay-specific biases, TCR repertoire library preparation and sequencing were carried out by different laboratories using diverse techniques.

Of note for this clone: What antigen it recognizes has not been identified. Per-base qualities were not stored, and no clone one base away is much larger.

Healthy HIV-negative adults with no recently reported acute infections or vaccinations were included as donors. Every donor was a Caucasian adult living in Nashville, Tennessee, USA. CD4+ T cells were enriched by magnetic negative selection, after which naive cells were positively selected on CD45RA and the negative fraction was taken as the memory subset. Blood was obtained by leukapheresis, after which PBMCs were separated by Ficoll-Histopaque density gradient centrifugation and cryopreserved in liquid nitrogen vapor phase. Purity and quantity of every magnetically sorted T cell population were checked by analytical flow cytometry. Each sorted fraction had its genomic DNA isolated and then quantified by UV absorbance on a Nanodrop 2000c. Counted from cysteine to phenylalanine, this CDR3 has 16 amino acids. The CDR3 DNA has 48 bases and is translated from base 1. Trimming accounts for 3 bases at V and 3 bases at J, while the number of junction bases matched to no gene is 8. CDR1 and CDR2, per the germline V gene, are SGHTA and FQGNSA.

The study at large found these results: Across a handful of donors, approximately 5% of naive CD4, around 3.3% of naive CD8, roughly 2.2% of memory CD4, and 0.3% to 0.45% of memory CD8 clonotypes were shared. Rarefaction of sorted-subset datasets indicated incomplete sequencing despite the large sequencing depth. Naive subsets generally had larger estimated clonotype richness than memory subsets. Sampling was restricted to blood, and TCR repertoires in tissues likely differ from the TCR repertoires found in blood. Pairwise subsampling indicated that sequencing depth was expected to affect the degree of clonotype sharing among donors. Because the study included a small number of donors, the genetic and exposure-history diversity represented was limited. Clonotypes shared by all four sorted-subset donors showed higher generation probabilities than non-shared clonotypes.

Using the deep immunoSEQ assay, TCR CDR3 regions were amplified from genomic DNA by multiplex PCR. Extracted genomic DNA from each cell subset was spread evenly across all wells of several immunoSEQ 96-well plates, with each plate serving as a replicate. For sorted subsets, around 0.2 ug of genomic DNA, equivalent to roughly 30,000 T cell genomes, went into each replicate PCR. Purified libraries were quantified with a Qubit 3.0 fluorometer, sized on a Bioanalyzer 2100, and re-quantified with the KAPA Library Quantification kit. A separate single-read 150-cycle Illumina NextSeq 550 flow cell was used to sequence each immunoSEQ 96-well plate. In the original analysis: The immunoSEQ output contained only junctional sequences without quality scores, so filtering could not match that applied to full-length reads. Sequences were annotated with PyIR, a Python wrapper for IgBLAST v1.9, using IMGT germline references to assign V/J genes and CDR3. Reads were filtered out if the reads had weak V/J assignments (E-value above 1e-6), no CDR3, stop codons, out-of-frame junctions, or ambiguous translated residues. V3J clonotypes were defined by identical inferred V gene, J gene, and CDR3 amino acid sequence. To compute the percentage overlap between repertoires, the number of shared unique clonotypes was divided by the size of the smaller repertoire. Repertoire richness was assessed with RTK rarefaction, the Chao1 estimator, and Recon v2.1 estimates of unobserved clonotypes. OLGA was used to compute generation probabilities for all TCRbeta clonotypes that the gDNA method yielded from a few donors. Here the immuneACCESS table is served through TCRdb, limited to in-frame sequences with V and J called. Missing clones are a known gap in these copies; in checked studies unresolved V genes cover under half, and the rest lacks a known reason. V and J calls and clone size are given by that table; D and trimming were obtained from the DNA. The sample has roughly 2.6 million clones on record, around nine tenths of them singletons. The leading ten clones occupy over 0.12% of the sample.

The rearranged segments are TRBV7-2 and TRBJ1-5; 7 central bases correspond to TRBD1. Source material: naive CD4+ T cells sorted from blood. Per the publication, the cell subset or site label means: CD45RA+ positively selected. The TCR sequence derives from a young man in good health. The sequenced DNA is TGTGCCAGCAGCTTTGAAGAGGGGGCGAACAATCAGCCCCAGCATTTT. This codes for CASSFEEGANNQPQHF.